Given below is one TCR beta chain in context. This clone occurred a few times. No cognate antigen has been identified for it. Base quality data are lacking; no much larger clone is found one base away. The junction shows trimming of 4 bases on V and 4 bases on J, plus 17 bases between the germline ends. The germline V gene encodes CDR1 SGHRS and CDR2 YFSETQ. The CDR3 holds 16 amino acids from the cysteine to the phenylalanine. Solely the CDR3 DNA is kept, with 48 bases framed from the first base. The data were taken from a study of blood T cell repertoires in COVID-19 (TCRdb year 2020). With regard to the full study: The collaborator samples originated in the United States, Italy and Spain and spanned the acute and convalescent phases of COVID-19. Sample metadata almost always included a de-identified subject ID, COVID-19 status, age in years and sex. A freely available public database, intended as a resource for researchers studying the immune response to SARS-CoV-2, is where the repertoires were released. Deeply sampled blood TCRbeta repertoires from subjects exposed to, actively infected with, or recovered from COVID-19 were included in the dataset. The samples were drawn from the first 160 participants of the ongoing ImmuneRACE study and from 1,200 or so subjects provided by 6 global collaborators. The prospective study material was composed of cDNA or gDNA derived from T cells, B-cell-depleted T cells, or PBMCs. Where available, HLA class I and class II types were taken from metadata supplied by the sample provider and were not determined by assay-based typing. Overall study results and their limits: Clinical and demographic metadata were provided uncurated, with the amount varying by source and participant.

TCRbeta CDR3 regions were amplified from genomic DNA using the immunoSEQ Assay, a bias-controlled multiplex PCR. As for the original processing: The number of nucleated cells in each sample was estimated from the amplification of reference gene primers within the assay. To quantify the absolute abundance of each unique TCRbeta CDR3 rearrangement, sequence reads were collapsed and filtered. Productive Simpson clonality was computed per sample as the square root of Simpson's diversity index over productive rearrangements. Held by TCRdb, this immuneACCESS table contains in-frame sequences only and omits some clones. Under half of the omission traces to an unresolved V gene where checked; the cause of the rest is unknown. From that table come the V and J calls and clone size; the DNA was used to work out D and trimming. The sample table records around 170,000 clones; about 84% of these occur just once. The top ten hold approximately 12% of the sample.

Participants in the prospective study were enrolled through a virtual design, were aged roughly 18 to 100 years, and lived in about 25 United States geographic areas. Cohort assignment in the prospective study relied on participant-reported clinical history from a screening survey and a study questionnaire. For ImmuneRACE Cohort 3, a participant was defined as recovered based on two consecutive negative NP/OP PCR tests, clearance by a healthcare professional, or resolution of symptoms. Mobile phlebotomists in the prospective study collected whole blood, serum and a nasopharyngeal or oropharyngeal swab from every participant. Additional blood draws and questionnaires over a 2-month period could optionally be provided by prospective study participants. Prospective study blood samples were shipped either frozen or at room temperature before DNA extraction.

Sequencing was performed on PBMCs or T cells enriched from blood (not recorded which). This clonotype was sampled from a man aged 50 or older who had recovered from COVID-19. The sequence links TRBV5-1 to TRBJ2-2; matching of 6 bases hints at TRBD2 as the D gene. The DNA is TGCGCCAGCAGCCCGTCCCGGGGGAGAACCACCGGGGAGCTGTTTTTT. Its translation reads: CASSPSRGRTTGELFF.